A single sample gave rise to the 8 T cell receptor beta chains below, sequenced in a study of long-term antiretroviral therapy in people with HIV. Runs used v3.0 of the immunoSEQ assay and were done at survey level. Measured with immunoSEQ multiplex PCR; TCRdb has only the in-frame clones, and not every one. The table has 26,000 or so clones, approximately 86% seen once. The material was unsorted PBMCs, obtained 1.9 years after starting antiretroviral therapy. All receptors come from a woman under 40 with HIV.

The DNA of the CDR3 is TGTGCCAGCAGCTACGGGACCTGGGAGACCCAGTACTTC. It encodes CASSYGTWETQYF. This sequence joins TRBV11-1 and TRBJ2-5; D possibly matches TRBD1 or TRBD2 (5 bases each). Germline CDR1 is SGHAT and CDR2 is FQDESV (reference sequence). The V gene lost 4 bases and the J gene lost 5 bases, with 11 bases spanning the gap. The CDR3 spans 13 residues.

There are a few counts of this clone. The rearrangement links TRBV15 to TRBJ1-5, with D hard to call. V dropped 0 bases and J dropped 6 bases, with 6 bases sitting between them. The CDR3 has 13 amino acids. Per germline, CDR1 LNHNV and CDR2 YYDKDF (reference sequence). The CDR3 region is CATSRDPVQPQHF. CDR3 nucleotides: TGTGCCACCAGCAGAGATCCGGTTCAGCCCCAGCATTTT.

This clone was found once. This sequence joins TRBV7-7 and TRBJ2-2, with D hard to call. Trimming shortened V by 5 bases and J by 0 bases, and 13 bases separated the two germline ends. The CDR3 runs to 16 residues. Germline values: CDR1 SSHAT, CDR2 FNYEAQ (reference sequence). The CDR3 DNA is TGTGCCAGCAGCCCGGTCCACAGTTCGAACACCGGGGAGCTGTTTTTT. Protein sequence: CASSPVHSSNTGELFF.

The chain uses TRBV7-8 and TRBJ1-1, with D hard to call. CDR3 length: 15 amino acids. The V end lost 4 bases, the J end lost 2 bases, and 14 bases lay between the germline ends. The germline gives CDR1 SGHVS, CDR2 FQNEAQ. The CDR3 sequence: CASSSGTKANTEAFF. In DNA, the CDR3 is TGTGCCAGCAGCTCAGGAACCAAGGCCAACACTGAAGCTTTCTTT. Variable domain in full (rest from reference TRBV7-8 and TRBJ1-1): GAGVSQSPRYKVAKRGQDVALRCDPISGHVSLFWYQQALGQGPEFLTYFQNEAQLDKSGLPSDRFFAERPEGSVSTLKIQRTQQEDSAVYLCASSSGTKANTEAFFGQGTRLTVV.

The chain employs TRBV19 and TRBJ2-3; D unresolved. The CDR3 has 13 amino acids. Germline V lookup: CDR1 LNHDA, CDR2 SQIVND (reference sequence). V was trimmed by 4 bases and J by 2 bases, leaving 7 bases between them. The CDR3 is CASSNRPTDTQYF. The CDR3 nucleotides read TGTGCCAGTAGTAATAGGCCCACAGATACGCAGTATTTT.

The rearrangement joins TRBV30 to TRBJ2-7; D call uncertain. Germline V CDR1 and CDR2: GTSNPN, SVGIG (reference sequence). This CDR3 spans 13 amino acids. With 2 bases removed from V and 6 bases from J, the gap between germline ends came to 14 bases. CDR3 protein: CAWSWASASEQYF. The DNA of the CDR3 is TGTGCCTGGAGTTGGGCCTCGGCGAGCGAGCAGTACTTC.

The chain links TRBV7-6 to TRBJ2-2; no reliable D call. Germline V CDR1 and CDR2: SGHVS, FNYEAQ. The CDR3 has 18 amino acids. V shed 1 base and J shed 2 bases, with 17 bases lying between them. DNA of the CDR3: TGTGCCAGCAGCTTAGATCCTTTCAGCCCGCTTAACACCGGGGAGCTGTTTTTT. It yields the protein CASSLDPFSPLNTGELFF.

This rearrangement joins TRBV27 to TRBJ1-2; D not resolved. The CDR3 runs 13 residues. CDR1 and CDR2 (germline): MNHEY, SMNVEV (reference sequence). V was clipped by 6 bases and J by 4 bases, with 12 bases between them. Here the CDR3 DNA reads TGTGCCAGCAGGGAGGGCGGTAGCTATGGCTACACCTTC. Its protein is CASREGGSYGYTF.